The following is a TCR beta chain sequence with its context. This sample is drawn from a study of T cells in Graves' hyperthyroidism and ophthalmopathy. The wider study: The initial diagnosis was the point when peripheral blood was collected, ahead of any treatment.

The cohort's ophthalmopathy patients, a group with duration under 3 months, had a Clinical Activity Score of at least 3 and a NOSPECS grade of at least 4. Amplified TCR beta CDR3 regions came from RNA transcripts. HTBI primers were employed in a first-round RT-PCR of the TCR CDR3. MiXCR was run by TCRdb on the multiplex PCR reads, yielding one entry per CDR3 protein. This repertoire shows fewer than 250,000 distinct CDR3 sequences, 15% to 20% found once; its top ten account for under 35%. V lost 0 bases and J 10 bases, leaving 16 bases between the germline ends. Germline values: CDR1 SGHAT, CDR2 FQNNGV. This CDR3 comprises 15 residues.

The origin of this receptor is a woman between 18 and 30 years old with Graves' ophthalmopathy. This chain links TRBV11-2 with TRBJ2-1, with D perhaps TRBD2 (6 bases). Sequenced: blood. For the CDR3, the DNA is TGTGCCAGCAGCTTAGAACGGGACTCCGGAATCGAGCAGTTCTTC. Translating gives CASSLERDSGIEQFF.